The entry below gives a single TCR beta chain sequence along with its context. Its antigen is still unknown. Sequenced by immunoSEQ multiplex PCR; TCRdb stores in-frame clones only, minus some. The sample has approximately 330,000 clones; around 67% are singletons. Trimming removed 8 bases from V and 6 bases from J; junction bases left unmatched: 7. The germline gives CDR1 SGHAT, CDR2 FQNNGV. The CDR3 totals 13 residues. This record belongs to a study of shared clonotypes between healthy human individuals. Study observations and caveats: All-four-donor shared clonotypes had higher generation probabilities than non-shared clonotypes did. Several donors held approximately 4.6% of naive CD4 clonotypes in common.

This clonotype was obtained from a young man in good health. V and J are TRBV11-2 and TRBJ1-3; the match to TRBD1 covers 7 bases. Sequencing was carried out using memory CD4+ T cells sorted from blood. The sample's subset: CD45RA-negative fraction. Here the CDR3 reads CASSYTGENTIYF. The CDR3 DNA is TGTGCCAGCTCTTATACAGGGGAAAACACCATATATTTT.